The next 24 T cell receptor beta chains were all read from a single sample in a study of regulatory T cells in long-lasting Graves disease. Arm-PCR with iRepertoire HTBI primers amplified the CDR3 regions for these TCR beta libraries. TCRdb processed the multiplex PCR reads anew with MiXCR; each CDR3 protein has one entry. The profile shows about 470,000 distinct CDR3 sequences, about a fifth of them singletons. Time point meaning: persistent/refractory GD, antithyroid drugs over 5 years with positive TRAb. Researchers made the TCR library from RNA that was extracted from PBMCs. The sequencing used peripheral blood mononuclear cells (PBMCs), collected when the disease was refractory, from a patient treated with antithyroid drugs. Receptors originate from a female donor with Graves disease.

Concerning this clonotype itself: The final CDR3 position lacks the conserved phenylalanine or tryptophan, pointing to a likely read error. V gene TRBV20-1 combines with J gene TRBJ1-5, with 8 bases that match TRBD1. This CDR3 comprises 15 residues. Germline values: CDR1 DFQATT, CDR2 SNEGSKA (reference sequence). V lost 0 bases and J lost 5; bases outside the gene matches: 6. The CDR3 loop reads CSARDAPGGYQPQHS. The CDR3 DNA is TGCAGTGCTAGAGATGCGCCAGGGGGCTATCAGCCCCAGCATTCT.

The V call is TRBV10-2, the J call TRBJ1-5; 8 bases agree with TRBD1. The ends lost 7 bases at V and 0 bases at J; junction bases unmatched: 5. Germline lookup yields CDR1 WSHSY and CDR2 SAAADI. The CDR3 extends over 15 amino acids. The CDR3 region is CASKTRGHSNQPQHF. In nucleotides, the CDR3 is TGCGCCAGCAAGACCAGGGGGCATAGCAATCAGCCCCAGCATTTT.

The V gene is TRBV6-5, the J gene TRBJ1-1; a weak D match, TRBD1 (5 bases). CDR3 length: 18 amino acids. Germline V gives CDR1 MNHEY, CDR2 SVGAGI. V lost 2 bases to trimming and J lost 0 bases, with 19 bases between them. The CDR3 bases are TGTGCCAGCAGTTACCAGGTTTTGAGGGGCCGTATGAACACTGAAGCTTTCTTT. Translating it yields CASSYQVLRGRMNTEAFF.

This clonotype appeared a few times. The chain combines TRBV4-1 with TRBJ2-2, with TRBD1 identical over 7 bases. The CDR3 extends over 16 amino acids. The V segment lost 5 bases and the J segment 0 bases; nucleotides outside the gene matches: 6. From germline, CDR1 is MGHRA and CDR2 YSYEKL. The CDR3 region has the DNA TGCGCCAGCAGCGTACACAGGGGCGCGAACACCGGGGAGCTGTTTTTT. It encodes CASSVHRGANTGELFF.

This clonotype was observed at least ten times. This rearrangement joins TRBV11-2 to TRBJ2-5; 7 bases are a match to TRBD1. Germline V CDR1 and CDR2: SGHAT, FQNNGV. With V trimmed by 5 bases and J by 5 bases, 11 bases remained unmatched. The CDR3 extends over 15 amino acids. This CDR3 is CASSTGTATGETQYF. CDR3 DNA sequence: TGTGCCAGCAGCACCGGGACAGCCACGGGGGAGACCCAGTACTTC.

This clonotype was seen a handful of times. The chain uses TRBV5-5 and TRBJ2-7; no reliable D call. This CDR3 is built from 14 residues. CDR1 is SGHKS and CDR2 is YYEKEE in the germline V gene (reference sequence). Trimming stripped 0 bases from V and 1 base from J, with 8 bases between. The CDR3 loop is CASSLAVYSYEQYF. The CDR3 DNA reads as TGTGCCAGCAGCTTGGCCGTATATTCCTACGAGCAGTACTTC.

This clonotype was seen ten or more times. The chain uses TRBV20-1 and TRBJ1-2, with D possibly matching TRBD1 (6 bases). Trimming cost V 7 bases and J 4 bases, with 10 bases left between them. Germline V CDR1 and CDR2: DFQATT, SNEGSKA (reference sequence). CDR3 length equals 11 residues. This CDR3 is CSGTDSYGYTF. The CDR3 DNA is TGCAGTGGAACGGACAGCTATGGCTACACCTTC.

The sample holds a few counts of this clonotype. J is TRBJ2-7 and V is TRBV30, with D uncertain. Germline values: CDR1 GTSNPN, CDR2 SVGIG (reference sequence). V was pared by 3 bases and J by 1 base, with 10 bases between. This CDR3 contains 13 residues. The CDR3 coding sequence is TGTGCCTGGAGGTTAGCTGGTTCCTACGAGCAGTACTTC. It is translated as CAWRLAGSYEQYF.

The chain uses TRBV7-6 and TRBJ2-7; unclear D gene. V lost 5 bases and J 4 bases, leaving 9 bases between the germline ends. Looked up from germline, CDR1 is SGHVS and CDR2 is FNYEAQ. There are 12 residues in the CDR3. CDR3: CASSGEDYEQYF. The DNA for the CDR3 is TGTGCCAGCAGCGGAGAGGATTACGAGCAGTACTTC.

This clonotype turned up a few times. This chain joins TRBV3-2 and TRBJ2-4; whether TRBD2, the table's D call, matches the DNA was not checked. TRBV3-2 is tagged as a pseudogene. The CDR3 runs 17 residues. The DNA of the CDR3 is TGTGCCAGCAGCCCCTCGAAGCGGGAGCACGCCAAAAACATTCAGTACTTC. Protein: CASSPSKREHAKNIQYF.

The rearrangement uses TRBV29-1 and TRBJ2-7; D may be TRBD2 (5 bases). The CDR3 runs 11 residues. V shed 3 bases and J shed 6 bases, with 9 bases lying between them. Germline CDR1 is SQVTM and CDR2 is ANQGSEA. CDR3 in amino acids: CSVEEVGEQYF. CDR3 DNA sequence: TGCAGCGTTGAGGAGGTAGGCGAGCAGTACTTC.

The rearrangement uses TRBV29-1 and TRBJ2-7; 8 nucleotides agree with TRBD2. This CDR3 has 14 amino acids. Losses at the gene ends were 6 bases for V and 7 bases for J; bases not matched to a gene: 14. Germline CDR1 SQVTM, CDR2 ANQGSEA. The CDR3 region is CSVGGLASGREQYF. The CDR3 bases are TGCAGCGTGGGTGGACTAGCATCGGGTCGGGAGCAGTACTTC.

The sample holds a few counts of this clonotype. The chain joins TRBV4-1 to TRBJ2-7, with 11 nucleotides matching TRBD2. Germline loops: CDR1 MGHRA, CDR2 YSYEKL. The CDR3 is 14 amino acids. V lost 6 bases to trimming and J lost 5 bases; unmatched junction nucleotides: 6. Here the CDR3 reads CASSLLAGDDEQYF. The CDR3 nucleotides are TGCGCCAGCAGTCTACTAGCGGGAGATGACGAGCAGTACTTC.

This clonotype was detected ten times or more. The junction departs from the called germline gene at one end, perhaps through a read error. The chain joins TRBV4-1 to TRBJ1-4; perhaps TRBD1 as D (6 bases). Germline V gene sequence: CDR1 MGHRA, CDR2 YSYEKL. There are 11 residues in the CDR3. In DNA, the CDR3 is TGTGCCAGCAGCCAGGGGGAAAAACTGTTTTTT. Translation gives CASSQGEKLFF.

Regarding this clonotype: The junction shows a germline mismatch at one end, possibly a read error. This chain links TRBV2 with TRBJ2-7, with D possibly being TRBD1 (6 bases). The end of the DNA is better explained by TRBJ2-1, so the J call may be wrong. Germline V gives CDR1 SNHLY, CDR2 FYNNEI. The CDR3 has 14 amino acids. Here the CDR3 reads CARSVGEGQGEQFF. CDR3 in DNA: TGTGCCAGAAGTGTCGGAGAGGGGCAGGGGGAGCAGTTCTTC.

In this sample, this clonotype turned up many times. The genes are TRBV11-2 and TRBJ2-7; 9 bases map to TRBD1. J gave up 7 bases and V 1 base, and 8 bases lay outside the gene matches. Germline V gene sequence: CDR1 SGHAT, CDR2 FQNNGV. CDR3 length: 15 residues. The CDR3 region is CASSLVGQGQMEQYF. The CDR3, as DNA: TGTGCCAGCAGCTTAGTGGGACAGGGTCAAATGGAGCAGTACTTC.

This clonotype was picked up many times. This chain connects TRBV6-2 or TRBV6-3 to TRBJ2-4, with D possibly being TRBD1 (5 bases). CDR3 length: 18 amino acids. From germline, CDR1 is MNHEY and CDR2 SVGEGT. V was shortened by 5 bases and J by 7 bases, with 27 bases between the two germline ends. In DNA, the CDR3 is TGTGCCAGCAGTGAAGGTGAATGGACACAAATTCTTACCAACATTCAGTACTTC. The encoded protein is CASSEGEWTQILTNIQYF.

This clonotype turned up a few times. The rearrangement joins TRBV14 to TRBJ2-7; perhaps TRBD1 as D (5 bases). CDR1 SGHDN and CDR2 FVKESK come from the germline V gene. The germline V and J ends were trimmed by 2 bases and 3 bases, with 11 bases remaining between them. The CDR3 sequence is 14 residues long. The CDR3 DNA reads TGTGCCAGCAGCCAAACTCGGACATACTACGAGCAGTACTTC. It codes for CASSQTRTYYEQYF.

To note about this clonotype: A much larger clone is a single base away; this may be a read error. The V call is TRBV20-1, the J call TRBJ1-3; D unclear. Trimming took off 6 bases at V and 1 base at J, with 13 bases between the two ends. From germline, CDR1 is DFQATT and CDR2 SNEGSKA (reference sequence). The CDR3 extends over 14 amino acids. In DNA, the CDR3 is TGCAGTGCCAGGACGGTGGGATCTGGAAACACCATATATTTT. This codes for CSARTVGSGNTIYF.

In its sample, this clonotype was seen many times. The chain couples TRBV7-2 to TRBJ2-7; TRBD1 or TRBD2 may be the D gene (7 bases each). Germline CDR1 SGHTA, CDR2 FQGNSA. The V end was cut by 5 bases, the J end by 6 bases, with 11 bases between. The CDR3 has 12 amino acids. The CDR3 nucleotides are TGTGCCAGCAGCCCAGGGGGGGTCGAGCAGTACTTC. Encoded protein: CASSPGGVEQYF. Looking up the rest from reference TRBV7-2 and TRBJ2-7 gives the full variable domain: GAGVSQSPSNKVTEKGKDVELRCDPISGHTALYWYRQSLGQGLEFLIYFQGNSAPDKSGLPSDRFSAERTGGSVSTLTIQRTQQEDSAVYLCASSPGGVEQYFGPGTRLTVT.

This clonotype came up a few times. The rearrangement links TRBV29-1 to TRBJ1-1; no clear D gene. This CDR3 is 10 amino acids long. The germline V gene encodes CDR1 SQVTM and CDR2 ANQGSEA. The CDR3 is CNGGNTEAFF. In nucleotides, the CDR3 is TGCAACGGTGGGAACACTGAAGCTTTCTTT. Full variable domain (outside the CDR3, taken from reference TRBV29-1 and TRBJ1-1): SAVISQKPSRDICQRGTSLTIQCQVDSQVTMMFWYRQQPGQSLTLIATANQGSEATYESGFVIDKFPISRPNLTFSTLTVSNMSPEDSSIYLCNGGNTEAFFGQGTRLTVV.

This clonotype was counted only a few times. The chain has TRBV7-8 and TRBJ2-2; D might be TRBD1 (5 bases). V was clipped by 1 base and J by 3 bases, with 15 bases between them. CDR3 length: 17 residues. Germline CDR1 SGHVS, CDR2 FQNEAQ. The CDR3 coding sequence is TGTGCCAGCAGCTTAGATAGTTGGGCAGGGCACACCGGGGAGCTGTTTTTT. Translation gives CASSLDSWAGHTGELFF. Full variable domain (outside the CDR3, taken from reference TRBV7-8 and TRBJ2-2): GAGVSQSPRYKVAKRGQDVALRCDPISGHVSLFWYQQALGQGPEFLTYFQNEAQLDKSGLPSDRFFAERPEGSVSTLKIQRTQQEDSAVYLCASSLDSWAGHTGELFFGEGSRLTVL.

This CDR3 reads CASSQDQGADYGYTF. As DNA, the CDR3 is TGTGCCAGCAGCCAAGATCAAGGGGCTGACTATGGCTACACCTTC. J is TRBJ1-2 and V is TRBV4-2; possibly TRBD1 for D (5 bases). The CDR3 consists of 15 residues. CDR1 LGHNA and CDR2 YNFKEQ come from the germline V gene. V shed 0 bases and J shed 3 bases, with 11 bases lying between them.

The chain recombines TRBV11-2 with TRBJ2-2; D unclear. The germline V and J ends were trimmed by 4 bases and 0 bases, with 9 bases remaining between them. The CDR3 loop spans 15 amino acids. CDR1 and CDR2 (germline): SGHAT, FQNNGV. The CDR3 reads CASSSELTNTGELFF. The CDR3 nucleotides are TGTGCCAGCAGCTCGGAACTGACGAACACCGGGGAGCTGTTTTTT.